The rows below give T cell receptor beta chains drawn from one sample of a study of cytomegalovirus exposure and HLA in healthy donors. Repertoires were generated with immunoSEQ multiplex PCR, while TCRdb's copy carries only in-frame clones and drops some. This sample yields under 90,000 clones, of which roughly 74% are seen a single time; over 2% belongs to the top ten. The sequencing sample was made of PBMCs. The receptors originated from a man in his forties in good health and CMV-seronegative. Both conserved end residues are part of each CDR3. Fields, in order: clone size, D gene, V gene, J gene, CDR3 protein, CDR3 DNA. The D gene is left open where the match is weak. Clone size appears in some rows only: once, few, many, or a class for an expanded clone.

clone_size: NA
d_call: TRBD1
v_call: TRBV30
j_call: TRBJ1-1
cdr3_aa: CAWSRQGYTEAFF
cdr3_nt: TGTGCCTGGAGTCGACAGGGTTACACTGAAGCTTTCTTT

clone_size: NA
d_call: TRBD1
v_call: TRBV7-8
j_call: TRBJ1-6
cdr3_aa: CASSFQGGSPLHF
cdr3_nt: TGTGCCAGCAGCTTCCAGGGGGGTTCACCCCTCCACTTT

clone_size: NA
d_call: TRBD2
v_call: TRBV10-2
j_call: TRBJ2-1
cdr3_aa: CASRGLAGGYNEQFF
cdr3_nt: TGCGCCAGCAGAGGACTAGCGGGAGGGTACAATGAGCAGTTCTTC

clone_size: NA
d_call: TRBD1
v_call: TRBV19
j_call: TRBJ1-5
cdr3_aa: CASSVQGTNQPQHF
cdr3_nt: TGTGCCAGTAGTGTACAGGGGACCAATCAGCCCCAGCATTTT

clone_size: NA
d_call: TRBD2
v_call: TRBV5-4
j_call: TRBJ2-1
cdr3_aa: CASSSKRGEKEQFF
cdr3_nt: TGTGCCAGCAGCTCCAAGCGGGGGGAGAAGGAGCAGTTCTTC

clone_size: NA
d_call: NA
v_call: TRBV5-1
j_call: TRBJ2-1
cdr3_aa: CASSPSTGVYNEQFF
cdr3_nt: TGCGCCAGCAGCCCGTCGACGGGGGTTTACAATGAGCAGTTCTTC

clone_size: once
d_call: NA
v_call: TRBV14
j_call: TRBJ1-1
cdr3_aa: CASSQDPIQAFF
cdr3_nt: TGTGCCAGCAGCCAAGATCCTATTCAAGCTTTCTTT

clone_size: NA
d_call: NA
v_call: TRBV19
j_call: TRBJ1-1
cdr3_aa: CASSIQGMNTEAFF
cdr3_nt: TGTGCCAGTAGTATACAGGGAATGAACACTGAAGCTTTCTTT

clone_size: once
d_call: NA
v_call: TRBV5-6
j_call: TRBJ1-1
cdr3_aa: CASSLIMNTEAFF
cdr3_nt: TGTGCCAGCAGCTTGATTATGAACACTGAAGCTTTCTTT

clone_size: NA
d_call: TRBD2
v_call: TRBV7-3
j_call: TRBJ2-1
cdr3_aa: CASSLTSGGYNEQFF
cdr3_nt: TGTGCCAGCAGTTTGACTAGCGGGGGATACAATGAGCAGTTCTTC

clone_size: NA
d_call: NA
v_call: TRBV5-1
j_call: TRBJ1-3
cdr3_aa: CASSLGGGGNTIYF
cdr3_nt: TGCGCCAGCAGCCTAGGTGGTGGGGGAAACACCATATATTTT

clone_size: NA
d_call: NA
v_call: TRBV28
j_call: TRBJ1-5
cdr3_aa: CASTRGQNNQPQHF
cdr3_nt: TGTGCCAGCACCCGAGGACAGAACAATCAGCCCCAGCATTTT

clone_size: NA
d_call: NA
v_call: TRBV10-1
j_call: TRBJ1-4
cdr3_aa: CASSVRQGLVPNEKLFF
cdr3_nt: TGCGCCAGCAGTGTACGGCAGGGACTAGTTCCTAATGAAAAACTGTTTTTT

clone_size: few
d_call: NA
v_call: TRBV4-1
j_call: TRBJ1-4
cdr3_aa: CASSHPREGANEKLFF
cdr3_nt: TGCGCCAGCAGCCACCCTAGGGAGGGCGCTAATGAAAAACTGTTTTTT

clone_size: NA
d_call: NA
v_call: TRBV29-1
j_call: TRBJ2-7
cdr3_aa: CSVVVPGNHEQYF
cdr3_nt: TGCAGCGTTGTAGTCCCGGGTAACCACGAGCAGTACTTC

clone_size: once
d_call: TRBD2
v_call: TRBV6-5
j_call: TRBJ2-5
cdr3_aa: CASSLQGGGGQETQYF
cdr3_nt: TGTGCCAGCAGTTTGCAGGGCGGGGGGGGCCAAGAGACCCAGTACTTC

clone_size: NA
d_call: NA
v_call: TRBV5-8
j_call: TRBJ1-1
cdr3_aa: CASSTPRGRAEAFF
cdr3_nt: TGTGCCAGCAGTACCCCCAGAGGGCGAGCTGAAGCTTTCTTT

clone_size: NA
d_call: NA
v_call: TRBV6-1
j_call: TRBJ1-3
cdr3_aa: CASSEAVDSADSGNTIYF
cdr3_nt: TGTGCCAGCAGTGAAGCGGTAGATTCGGCGGACTCTGGAAACACCATATATTTT

clone_size: NA
d_call: NA
v_call: TRBV4-2
j_call: TRBJ1-1
cdr3_aa: CASSQTTVNTEAFF
cdr3_nt: TGTGCCAGCAGCCAAACGACAGTAAACACTGAAGCTTTCTTT

clone_size: NA
d_call: NA
v_call: TRBV7-8
j_call: TRBJ2-3
cdr3_aa: CASSLARSEGDTQYF
cdr3_nt: TGTGCCAGCAGCTTAGCGAGGAGTGAGGGAGATACGCAGTATTTT

clone_size: once
d_call: NA
v_call: TRBV2
j_call: TRBJ1-4
cdr3_aa: CASSPTGLTNEKLFF
cdr3_nt: TGTGCCAGCAGCCCTACAGGGCTAACTAATGAAAAACTGTTTTTT

clone_size: NA
d_call: TRBD2
v_call: TRBV29-1
j_call: TRBJ2-5
cdr3_aa: CSVGLAGGQETQYF
cdr3_nt: TGCAGCGTTGGTCTAGCGGGGGGGCAAGAGACCCAGTACTTC

clone_size: NA
d_call: TRBD1
v_call: TRBV19
j_call: TRBJ2-7
cdr3_aa: CASRRTGGYEQYF
cdr3_nt: TGTGCCAGTAGGCGGACAGGGGGTTACGAGCAGTACTTC

clone_size: NA
d_call: TRBD1
v_call: TRBV5-6
j_call: TRBJ2-1
cdr3_aa: CASSLVGQPDPNEQFF
cdr3_nt: TGTGCCAGCAGCTTGGTGGGACAGCCGGACCCCAATGAGCAGTTCTTC

clone_size: few
d_call: NA
v_call: TRBV30
j_call: TRBJ1-1
cdr3_aa: CAWSIDVRATEAFF
cdr3_nt: TGTGCCTGGAGTATTGACGTCAGGGCCACTGAAGCTTTCTTT

clone_size: NA
d_call: TRBD1
v_call: TRBV19
j_call: TRBJ1-1
cdr3_aa: CASSIDPTGLGTEAFF
cdr3_nt: TGTGCCAGTAGTATAGACCCGACAGGGCTGGGCACTGAAGCTTTCTTT

clone_size: few
d_call: TRBD1
v_call: TRBV4-1
j_call: TRBJ2-7
cdr3_aa: CASSFRTGGYEQYF
cdr3_nt: TGCGCCAGCAGCTTTCGGACAGGGGGCTACGAGCAGTACTTC

clone_size: NA
d_call: TRBD1
v_call: TRBV2
j_call: TRBJ1-2
cdr3_aa: CASSLLGGQANYGYTF
cdr3_nt: TGTGCCAGCAGCCTCCTGGGCGGACAGGCGAACTATGGCTACACCTTC

clone_size: once
d_call: NA
v_call: TRBV9
j_call: TRBJ1-1
cdr3_aa: CASSVDPVNTEAFF
cdr3_nt: TGTGCCAGCAGCGTAGACCCGGTGAACACTGAAGCTTTCTTT

clone_size: NA
d_call: NA
v_call: TRBV6-5
j_call: TRBJ2-7
cdr3_aa: CASAPGPAYEQYF
cdr3_nt: TGTGCCAGTGCCCCAGGGCCAGCCTACGAGCAGTACTTC

clone_size: NA
d_call: NA
v_call: TRBV6-1
j_call: TRBJ2-2
cdr3_aa: CASSGLPNTGELFF
cdr3_nt: TGTGCCAGCAGTGGACTCCCGAACACCGGGGAGCTGTTTTTT

clone_size: NA
d_call: TRBD2
v_call: TRBV6-1
j_call: TRBJ2-7
cdr3_aa: CASSPPAGGLEQYF
cdr3_nt: TGTGCCAGCAGCCCACCGGCGGGGGGGTTGGAGCAGTACTTC

clone_size: NA
d_call: TRBD1
v_call: TRBV6-5
j_call: TRBJ1-1
cdr3_aa: CASSITGTVDTEAFF
cdr3_nt: TGTGCCAGCAGCATAACCGGGACAGTGGACACTGAAGCTTTCTTT

clone_size: NA
d_call: TRBD1
v_call: TRBV30
j_call: TRBJ1-3
cdr3_aa: CAWTIGTDGNTIYF
cdr3_nt: TGTGCCTGGACTATCGGGACAGATGGAAACACCATATATTTT

clone_size: NA
d_call: NA
v_call: TRBV7-8
j_call: TRBJ1-1
cdr3_aa: CASSFDWDTEAFF
cdr3_nt: TGTGCCAGCAGTTTTGACTGGGACACTGAAGCTTTCTTT

clone_size: NA
d_call: TRBD1
v_call: TRBV28
j_call: TRBJ2-6
cdr3_aa: CASSRQGASGANVLTF
cdr3_nt: TGTGCCAGTTCCCGGCAGGGGGCGTCTGGGGCCAACGTCCTGACTTTC

clone_size: NA
d_call: NA
v_call: TRBV28
j_call: TRBJ1-4
cdr3_aa: CASSSEVNEKLFF
cdr3_nt: TGTGCCAGCAGCTCGGAGGTCAATGAAAAACTGTTTTTT

clone_size: NA
d_call: NA
v_call: TRBV6-1
j_call: TRBJ1-5
cdr3_aa: CASSELGGSQPQHF
cdr3_nt: TGTGCCAGCAGTGAACTGGGGGGGTCTCAGCCCCAGCATTTT

clone_size: NA
d_call: TRBD1
v_call: TRBV7-2
j_call: TRBJ1-4
cdr3_aa: CASSSLGQGNEKLFF
cdr3_nt: TGTGCCAGCAGTTCCCTCGGACAGGGCAATGAAAAACTGTTTTTT